These 2 T cell receptor beta chains were sequenced from one sample in a study of blood T cell repertoires in COVID-19. The table came from immunoSEQ multiplex PCR; TCRdb's copy has only in-frame clones and leaves some out. Here the sample spans roughly 59,000 clones, around 80% being singletons. The source material was peripheral blood. These receptors originate from a human donor in a cohort sampled during active COVID-19.

The CDR3 nucleotides are TGTGCCAGCAGCCAAGCTTTGTCGACATCTACGCAGTATTTT. This encodes CASSQALSTSTQYF. The genes are TRBV14 and TRBJ2-3, with unresolved D. This CDR3 has 14 amino acids. CDR1 is SGHDN, CDR2 FVKESK, per germline. Between the trimmed V and J ends, which lost 1 base and 8 bases, there was a span of 13 bases.

This clone came up once. At one end the junction does not follow the germline gene, possibly because of a read error. The sample holds other DNA sequences that translate to the same CDR3. The chain carries TRBV5-1 and TRBJ2-6; TRBD2 matches at 9 bases. The CDR3 sequence is 18 residues long. Germline lookup yields CDR1 SGHRS and CDR2 YFSETQ. CDR3 residues: CASRPWLAGTPGANVLTF. CDR3 nucleotides: TGCGCCAGCCGGCCCTGGCTAGCGGGAACACCTGGGGCCAATGTCCTGACTTTC.